This T cell receptor beta chain is drawn from a study of blood T cell repertoires in COVID-19. At the level of the study: PBMCs, B-cell-depleted T cells, or T cells were the source of the cDNA or gDNA that made up the material.

Trimming stripped 7 bases from V and 7 bases from J, with 16 bases between. Per germline, CDR1 SQVTM and CDR2 ANQGSEA. This CDR3 spans 13 amino acids. The count of this clone is one. Profiled with immunoSEQ multiplex PCR; TCRdb holds only in-frame clones, not every one. The sample records fewer than 200,000 clones, about nine tenths being singletons. The source of this sequence is a man between 65 and 79 years old with active or convalescent COVID-19. Material: peripheral blood. V is TRBV29-1 and J is TRBJ1-4; D uncertain. The CDR3 region has the DNA TGCAGCGCTGTCGTTCACGCGAGTGAAAAACTGTTTTTT. Protein sequence: CSAVVHASEKLFF.